One and the same sample provided the 7 T cell receptor beta chains below, sequenced in a study of neurological immune-mediated disorders (dated by TCRdb to about 2019). The method was 5' RACE. The sequencing machine was an Illumina HiSeq 2500. Using fastp trimming at Q25 and MiXCR clonotype assembly, TCRdb reanalyzed the public sequencing data and kept in-frame beta chains. Every CDR3 protein is listed once, alongside the most common genes and DNA of its rows. The sample profile shows some 21,000 distinct CDR3 sequences; around 15% of them were found once. The top ten clonotypes cover around 16% of the sample. The sequencing sample was made of PBMCs. Receptors were obtained from a female donor with HTLV-1-associated myelopathy (HAM/TSP).

In this sample, this clonotype turned up many times. The chain is built from TRBV5-1 and TRBJ2-3, with 8 nucleotides matching TRBD1. Germline V CDR1 and CDR2: SGHRS, YFSETQ. The length of the CDR3 is 13 residues. V was clipped by 8 bases and J by 6 bases; unmatched bases: 8. The CDR3 loop reads CASQADRDDTQYF. Here the CDR3 DNA reads TGCGCCAGTCAAGCGGACAGGGATGATACGCAGTATTTT.

This clonotype was found many times. The chain couples TRBV29-1 to TRBJ2-3; D tentatively fits TRBD1 or TRBD2 (5 bases each). CDR1 SQVTM and CDR2 ANQGSEA come from the germline V gene. The CDR3 consists of 14 residues. With 6 bases removed from V and 4 bases from J, the gap between germline ends came to 17 bases. CDR3 residues: CSVGPRLIADTQYF. Written as DNA, the CDR3 is TGCAGCGTGGGACCGCGGTTGATCGCAGATACGCAGTATTTT.

This clonotype occurred many times. This chain connects TRBV24-1 to TRBJ2-3; weak D call: TRBD1 (6 bases). V was pared by 2 bases and J by 6 bases, with 14 bases between. Germline CDR1 is KGHDR and CDR2 is SFDVKD. The CDR3 is 15 residues long. CDR3 nucleotide sequence: TGTGCCACCAGTGATTCGCCCGGGACACCGGATACGCAGTATTTT. Translated: CATSDSPGTPDTQYF.

This clonotype was seen at least ten times. The chain joins TRBV3-1 to TRBJ2-4; the D is unclear. This CDR3 is built from 15 residues. Germline V gene data show CDR1 as LGHDT and CDR2 as YNNKEL (reference sequence). Trimming took 4 bases from V and 6 from J, leaving 16 bases between them. Written as DNA, the CDR3 is TGTGCCAGCAGCCTAGGGTGGAGCCCTGGAAACATTCAGTACTTC. Translated, it gives CASSLGWSPGNIQYF.

This clonotype occurred many times. Sequence at one end of the junction differs from germline and may be a read error. This chain connects TRBV7-7 to TRBJ1-5; 8 nucleotides line up with TRBD1. The CDR3 is 19 amino acids. Germline V gives CDR1 SSHAT, CDR2 FNYEAQ (reference sequence). CDR3 region: CASSPAQGATNYSNQPQHF. CDR3 bases: TGTGCTAGCAGCCCGGCTCAGGGGGCTACAAATTATAGCAATCAGCCCCAGCATTTT.

This clonotype was detected many times. The chain couples TRBV27 to TRBJ2-3; D is ambiguous. The CDR3 spans 12 residues. The germline V and J ends were trimmed by 5 bases and 3 bases, with 6 bases remaining between them. CDR1 is MNHEY and CDR2 is SMNVEV in the germline V gene (reference sequence). CDR3: CASSTETDTQYF. DNA for the CDR3: TGTGCCAGCAGTACTGAGACAGATACGCAGTATTTT.

This clonotype has at least ten counts. The chain recombines TRBV24-1 with TRBJ2-1; tentative D call: TRBD1 (5 bases). Germline assignment: CDR1 KGHDR and CDR2 SFDVKD. Trimming took 5 bases from V and 10 from J, leaving 11 bases between them. The CDR3 loop spans 12 amino acids. The CDR3 sequence: CATSVRGNEQFF. CDR3 sequence (DNA): TGTGCCACCAGTGTTAGGGGCAACGAGCAGTTCTTC.